Listed here are 32 T cell receptor beta chains from one sample, sequenced in a study of blood T cell repertoires in COVID-19 (dated by TCRdb to 2018 to 2020). Library method: the immunoSEQ multiplex PCR assay. TCRdb mirrors the immuneACCESS table, restricted to in-frame sequences. Some clones are absent from its copies; in checked studies, under half trace to an unresolved V gene, and the reason for the others is unknown. In all, the sample holds about 260,000 clones, and approximately 85% of those were seen once. The top ten hold around 0.7% of the sample. Sequenced input: peripheral blood. The receptors here all came from a human donor in a cohort sampled during active COVID-19.

This clone was observed a handful of times. The chain is built from TRBV9 and TRBJ2-1, with D perhaps matching TRBD1 (6 bases). The CDR3 covers 15 residues. The V end was cut by 5 bases, the J end by 0 bases, with 12 bases between. CDR1 is SGDLS, CDR2 YYNGEE, per germline. The CDR3 DNA reads as TGTGCCAGCAGAGAAACAGGGTTCTCCTACAATGAGCAGTTCTTC. Translation: CASRETGFSYNEQFF.

CDR3 sequence: CASSIGSGSSGNTIYF. The CDR3 nucleotides are TGTGCCAGTAGTATAGGCAGCGGCTCTTCTGGAAACACCATATATTTT. J is TRBJ1-3 and V is TRBV19; D not certain. Germline CDR1 and CDR2: LNHDA and SQIVND (reference sequence). Trimming stripped 1 base from V and 1 base from J, with 11 bases between. The CDR3 contains 16 residues.

The chain employs TRBV28 and TRBJ1-1, with D hard to call. Trimming removed 3 bases at V and 6 bases at J, with 8 bases between. This CDR3 has 12 residues. CDR1 and CDR2 (germline): MDHEN, SYDVKM. CDR3 DNA: TGTGCCAGCAGTTTCCCCAGGTCTGAAGCTTTCTTT. As protein: CASSFPRSEAFF.

The genes are TRBV27 and TRBJ2-2, with a possible D match to TRBD2 (5 bases). The CDR3 covers 15 residues. The V gene lost 1 base and the J gene lost 5 bases, with 11 bases spanning the gap. Germline lookup yields CDR1 MNHEY and CDR2 SMNVEV (reference sequence). CDR3 DNA: TGTGCCAGCAGTTTATTAGCGTCCGGTACCGGGGAGCTGTTTTTT. Encoded protein: CASSLLASGTGELFF.

The V and J genes are TRBV13 and TRBJ1-3, with D uncertain. The CDR3 sequence is 14 residues long. The V end was cut by 3 bases, the J end by 0 bases, with 6 bases between. Per germline, CDR1 PRHDT and CDR2 FYEKMQ (reference sequence). Here the CDR3 reads CASSFPFSGNTIYF. Written as DNA, the CDR3 is TGTGCCAGCAGCTTCCCCTTCTCTGGAAACACCATATATTTT.

This clone has more than one count but fewer than ten. The chain is built from TRBV24-1 and TRBJ2-1; TRBD1 might be the D (6 bases). This CDR3 spans 13 amino acids. The V end lost 7 bases, the J end lost 0 bases, and 6 bases lay between the germline ends. CDR1 is KGHDR and CDR2 is SFDVKD in the germline V gene. The chain's CDR3 is CATRGGSYNEQFF. The CDR3 DNA follows: TGTGCCACCAGAGGGGGCTCCTACAATGAGCAGTTCTTC.

The rearrangement joins TRBV18 to TRBJ1-4, with unresolved D. The CDR3 spans 16 residues. V was clipped by 1 base and J by 7 bases, with 16 bases between them. CDR1 and CDR2 (germline): KGHSH, LQKENI. CDR3 region: CASSPLTAGLSEKLFF. Here the CDR3 DNA reads TGTGCCAGCTCACCACTAACGGCCGGACTTTCTGAAAAACTGTTTTTT. Full variable domain (outside the CDR3, taken from reference TRBV18 and TRBJ1-4): NAGVMQNPRHLVRRRGQEARLRCSPMKGHSHVYWYRQLPEEGLKFMVYLQKENIIDESGMPKERFSAEFPKEGPSILRIQQVVRGDSAAYFCASSPLTAGLSEKLFFGSGTQLSVL.

V and J are TRBV28 and TRBJ2-7; 9 nucleotides align to TRBD1. Germline CDR1 and CDR2: MDHEN and SYDVKM. The CDR3 spans 15 residues. The V gene end was trimmed by 5 bases and the J gene end by 2 bases; junction bases not matched to a gene: 7. The CDR3 DNA reads as TGTGCCAGCAGTATTTGGACAGGGGACCCCTACGAGCAGTACTTC. Translating it yields CASSIWTGDPYEQYF.

This clone was found once. The rearrangement links TRBV7-9 to TRBJ2-5; 12 positions match TRBD2. The germline CDR1 and CDR2 sequences are SEHNR and FQNEAQ (reference sequence). The CDR3 has 15 amino acids. J was trimmed by 5 bases and V by 1 base; bases with no gene match: 2. The CDR3 bases are TGTGCCAGCAGCTTAGTCACTAGCGGGGGGGAGACCCAGTACTTC. Translated, it gives CASSLVTSGGETQYF.

As for this clone: A read error may account for a junction end that differs from germline. The chain has TRBV15 and TRBJ2-3, with 8 bases that match TRBD1. CDR3 length equals 12 residues. CDR1 LNHNV and CDR2 YYDKDF come from the germline V gene (reference sequence). The CDR3 sequence: CATSRDRDRPNF. In DNA form, the CDR3 reads TGTGCCACCAGCAGAGATCGGGACAGGCCGAATTTT.

The chain recombines TRBV27 with TRBJ1-5, with D tentatively TRBD1 (5 bases). This CDR3 spans 16 amino acids. Looked up from germline, CDR1 is MNHEY and CDR2 is SMNVEV (reference sequence). V gave up 8 bases and J gave up 2 bases, with 19 bases separating them. The CDR3 DNA reads TGTGCCAGCGGACCTGACAGATTCCAAGGCAATCAGCCCCAGCATTTT. This encodes CASGPDRFQGNQPQHF.

The chain combines TRBV5-1 with TRBJ2-7, with 11 bases that match TRBD1. The CDR3 runs 17 residues. From germline, CDR1 is SGHRS and CDR2 YFSETQ. With V trimmed by 4 bases and J by 2 bases, 11 bases remained unmatched. CDR3 DNA sequence: TGCGCCAGCAGCCCTCGGACAGGGGGCGCGTCCCCCTACGAGCAGTACTTC. Its translation is CASSPRTGGASPYEQYF.

V usage is TRBV7-9 and J usage is TRBJ2-7; 7 nucleotides line up with TRBD1. The CDR3 sequence is 15 residues long. Trimming at V came to 5 bases and at J to 4 bases, leaving 11 bases not matched to a gene. The V gene's germline CDR1 is SEHNR and CDR2 FQNEAQ (reference sequence). CDR3: CASSNPDRARYEQYF. CDR3 DNA: TGTGCCAGCAGCAACCCAGACAGGGCGCGGTACGAGCAGTACTTC.

This chain uses TRBV30 with TRBJ1-4, with 8 bases that match TRBD1. V shed 2 bases, J shed 12 bases, and the junction held 8 bases outside the gene matches. Germline V gene data show CDR1 as GTSNPN and CDR2 as SVGIG (reference sequence). This CDR3 comprises 13 residues. CDR3 sequence (DNA): TGTGCCTGGAGTCCCCTCCCAGGGGGCGAACTGTTTTTT. Amino acids: CAWSPLPGGELFF.

This chain links TRBV7-2 with TRBJ2-7; 13 bases are shared with TRBD2. The CDR3 length is 15 residues. Germline trimming cut 4 bases from V and 9 bases from J; bases unmatched to any gene: 9. CDR1 SGHTA and CDR2 FQGNSA come from the germline V gene. CDR3 amino acids: CASSSAGLAGVVQYF. The CDR3 nucleotides read TGTGCCAGCAGCTCTGCCGGACTAGCGGGGGTGGTGCAGTACTTC.

The J gene is TRBJ2-1, the V gene TRBV19; the D gene is possibly TRBD1 (5 bases). With 1 base removed from V and 0 bases from J, the gap between germline ends came to 22 bases. This CDR3 has 20 residues. CDR1 and CDR2 from the germline V gene are LNHDA and SQIVND (reference sequence). In DNA form, the CDR3 reads TGTGCCAGTAGTATAGTTCTTTCAGGGTTCAGCGATCGCTCCTACAATGAGCAGTTCTTC. It translates to CASSIVLSGFSDRSYNEQFF.

The chain combines TRBV6-5 with TRBJ2-7; TRBD1 agrees at 8 bases. Germline values: CDR1 MNHEY, CDR2 SVGAGI. This CDR3 has 14 amino acids. The V gene end was trimmed by 8 bases and the J gene end by 0 bases; junction bases not matched to a gene: 6. CDR3 sequence reads: CASDRGASSYEQYF. CDR3 coding DNA: TGTGCCAGCGACAGGGGTGCTTCCTCCTACGAGCAGTACTTC.

The sample holds a few counts of this clone. This rearrangement joins TRBV7-9 to TRBJ1-1; D might be TRBD1 (6 bases). From germline, CDR1 is SEHNR and CDR2 FQNEAQ (reference sequence). CDR3 length: 16 residues. V gave up 3 bases and J gave up 0 bases, with 14 bases separating them. Here the CDR3 DNA reads TGTGCCAGCAGCTTGGGGGGGCTCGGGATGAACACTGAAGCTTTCTTT. It specifies CASSLGGLGMNTEAFF.

The rearrangement joins TRBV5-4 to TRBJ2-6; 7 nucleotides match TRBD1. The V and J ends lost 2 bases and 0 bases, in that order; junction bases with no gene match: 2. There are 16 residues in the CDR3. Germline V gene sequence: CDR1 SGHNT, CDR2 YYREEE (reference sequence). Here the CDR3 reads CASSLQGNSGANVLTF. CDR3 bases: TGTGCCAGCAGCTTACAGGGGAACTCTGGGGCCAACGTCCTGACTTTC.

The J gene is TRBJ1-1, the V gene TRBV7-2, with 7 bases identical to TRBD1. V lost 3 bases and J lost 10; bases outside the gene matches: 8. The CDR3 sequence is 13 residues long. The germline CDR1 and CDR2 sequences are SGHTA and FQGNSA. In DNA form, the CDR3 reads TGTGCCAGCAGCTTGGAAAGGGGGCATGCAGCTTTCTTT. Encoded protein: CASSLERGHAAFF.

This chain uses TRBV4-1 with TRBJ2-2; tentative D call: TRBD2 (7 bases). This CDR3 is built from 17 residues. Trimming stripped 1 base from V and 1 base from J, with 13 bases between. Germline V gene lookup returns CDR1 MGHRA and CDR2 YSYEKL. The CDR3 region is CASSQVRGAGNTGELFF. The CDR3 DNA follows: TGCGCCAGCAGCCAAGTCCGGGGGGCGGGGAACACCGGGGAGCTGTTTTTT.

Concerning this clone: Since the CDR3 does not end with the conserved phenylalanine or tryptophan, this likely comes from a read error. Because the CDR3's place on the DNA is in doubt, the DNA is left out and the CDR3 is given as listed by TCRdb. The chain joins TRBV11-2 to TRBJ1-1; the table's D call, TRBD1, was not checked against the DNA. The CDR3 is made up of 13 amino acids, end residues included. Germline V CDR1 and CDR2: SGHAT, FQNNGV. CDR3 region: CASSAGQTYPPLS.

This chain connects TRBV10-3 to TRBJ2-3; D unresolved. CDR3 size: 14 residues. Deletions cut 4 bases from V and 2 bases from J, with 10 bases between. Germline lookup yields CDR1 ENHRY and CDR2 SYGVKD. CDR3 DNA: TGTGCCATCAGTGGTCGGGTCCCCACAGATACGCAGTATTTT. This sequence encodes CAISGRVPTDTQYF.

This clone was seen just once. The rearrangement links TRBV4-3 to TRBJ1-4, with TRBD1 matching over 7 bases. Per germline, CDR1 LGHNA and CDR2 YSLEER. Trimming removed 3 bases from V and 1 base from J; junction bases left unmatched: 5. The CDR3 extends over 16 amino acids. CDR3 protein: CASSQGQWGTNEKLFF. For the CDR3, the DNA is TGCGCCAGCAGCCAGGGACAGTGGGGAACTAATGAAAAACTGTTTTTT.

This sequence joins TRBV29-1 and TRBJ1-2; D is perhaps TRBD1 (5 bases). Between the trimmed V and J ends, which lost 0 bases and 7 bases, there was a span of 9 bases. CDR1 and CDR2 (germline): SQVTM, ANQGSEA. The CDR3 loop spans 12 amino acids. CDR3 protein: CSVEDRGGGYTF. CDR3 nucleotide sequence: TGCAGCGTTGAAGATAGGGGAGGTGGCTACACCTTC.

In this sample, this clone turned up once. This CDR3 reads CASSELDGLADEQFF. For the CDR3, the DNA is TGTGCCAGCAGTGAGTTGGATGGGCTAGCCGATGAGCAGTTCTTC. The V and J genes are TRBV2 and TRBJ2-1, with D possibly matching TRBD2 (5 bases). CDR3 length: 15 residues. Trimming took off 3 bases at V and 8 bases at J, with 17 bases between the two ends. Looked up from germline, CDR1 is SNHLY and CDR2 is FYNNEI.

The CDR3, as DNA: TGTGCCAGCAGGCCGACTAGCGCGGTATACGAGCAGTACTTC. Translation: CASRPTSAVYEQYF. The V gene is TRBV5-4, the J gene TRBJ2-7; 8 bases agree with TRBD2. V shed 5 bases and J 4 bases; nucleotides not matched to a gene: 8. CDR3 size: 14 residues. Looked up from germline, CDR1 is SGHNT and CDR2 is YYREEE (reference sequence).

The table lists this clone with a few counts. The J gene is TRBJ2-2, the V gene TRBV3-1 (or the pseudogene TRBV3-2); 9 bases fit TRBD1. This CDR3 has 17 amino acids. The trim removed 0 bases at V and 6 bases at J, leaving 8 bases unmatched. Germline V gene sequence: CDR1 LGHDT, CDR2 YNNKEL (reference sequence). The CDR3 nucleotides read TGTGCCAGCAGCCAAGAGGGGGACAGGGCCATCCCCGGGGAGCTGTTTTTT. Its protein product is CASSQEGDRAIPGELFF.

The chain has TRBV6-5 and TRBJ2-1; 10 nucleotides line up with TRBD2. The CDR3 has 15 amino acids. The germline V gene has CDR1 MNHEY and CDR2 SVGAGI. Trimming cost V 4 bases and J 6 bases; bases outside gene matches: 6. The CDR3 sequence is CASSLTSGIFNEQFF. The CDR3 region has the DNA TGTGCCAGCAGTTTAACTAGCGGGATCTTCAATGAGCAGTTCTTC.

This chain links TRBV24-1 with TRBJ1-4; 10 positions match TRBD1. Germline assignment: CDR1 KGHDR and CDR2 SFDVKD. CDR3 size: 15 residues. V shed 2 bases and J 5 bases; nucleotides not matched to a gene: 1. In DNA, the CDR3 is TGTGCCACCAGTGATTCGGGACAGGGGAATGAAAAACTGTTTTTT. This translates into CATSDSGQGNEKLFF.

The CDR3 loop is CASSPPGPGGTEQYF. For the CDR3, the DNA is TGTGCCAGCTCACCACCGGGCCCAGGAGGGACCGAGCAGTACTTC. The chain carries TRBV18 and TRBJ2-7, with TRBD2 as a possible D gene (6 bases). Germline CDR1 and CDR2: KGHSH and LQKENI. The CDR3 length is 15 residues. V was clipped by 0 bases and J by 6 bases, with 15 bases between them.

V usage is TRBV18 and J usage is TRBJ1-1, with unresolved D. The CDR3 runs to 12 residues. Germline V gene lookup returns CDR1 KGHSH and CDR2 LQKENI. V lost 0 bases and J 8 bases, leaving 7 bases between the germline ends. CDR3 DNA sequence: TGTGCCAGCTCACCACCGGGGAGAGAAGCTTTCTTT. This gives the protein CASSPPGREAFF. The whole variable domain, remainder taken from reference TRBV18 and TRBJ1-1, is NAGVMQNPRHLVRRRGQEARLRCSPMKGHSHVYWYRQLPEEGLKFMVYLQKENIIDESGMPKERFSAEFPKEGPSILRIQQVVRGDSAAYFCASSPPGREAFFGQGTRLTVV.